This TCR beta chain was retrieved from a study of cytomegalovirus exposure and HLA in healthy donors. The CDR3 has 16 residues. V shed 4 bases, J shed 10 bases, and the junction held 13 bases outside the gene matches. The germline V gene encodes CDR1 MNHEY and CDR2 SVGAGI. Findings of the study overall: Within an earlier analysis, most TCR beta V segments proved productive either about 90% or about 30% of the time. When analyzed later, the rates of TCR association showed variation by HLA locus, with DRB1 the most and HLA-C the fewest. Owing to their indistinguishability, certain V segments, notably TRBV6-2 and TRBV6-3, were excluded.

Primers included in the PCR were 60 Vbeta and 13 Jbeta primers. The method was immunoSEQ multiplex PCR; TCRdb's version includes in-frame clones alone and lacks a portion of them. The data hold approximately 140,000 clones, with over 70% observed a single time. This clone was found once. Antigen: not known. The receptor was isolated from a woman in her 40s in good health and CMV-seronegative. The sample was PBMCs. The gene calls are TRBV6-5 and TRBJ1-6; 7 bases align to TRBD1. The CDR3 spells CASSSPRDSRNSPLHF. For the CDR3, the DNA is TGTGCCAGCAGTTCGCCCCGGGACAGCCGGAACTCACCCCTCCACTTT.